A single sample is the source of the 21 T cell receptor beta chains below, sequenced in a study of T cells after posttransplantation cyclophosphamide. The repertoire was sequenced with immunoSEQ multiplex PCR; TCRdb's copy has only in-frame clones and lacks some. The profile shows just over 65,000 clones, 85% to 95% of them singletons. The source material was PBMCs. These receptors were collected from a woman in her thirties in good health and a related stem cell transplant donor.

This chain uses TRBV7-7 with TRBJ2-5; D ambiguous. Trimming stripped 6 bases from V and 5 bases from J, with 28 bases between. The CDR3 sequence is 18 residues long. Germline assignment: CDR1 SSHAT and CDR2 FNYEAQ (reference sequence). DNA of the CDR3: TGTGCCAGCAGTCCCCGCGGAGCAAGCTCCGGCTTAAGGGAGACCCAGTACTTC. Translation gives CASSPRGASSGLRETQYF.

This chain uses TRBV28 with TRBJ1-2; 7 nucleotides agree with TRBD1. The germline CDR1 and CDR2 sequences are MDHEN and SYDVKM. The CDR3 extends over 16 amino acids. The J segment lost 1 base and the V segment lost 6 bases, leaving 11 bases of the junction unmatched. The CDR3 coding sequence is TGTGCCAGCAGCCCCGGTTTGGGACAGCTTAACTATGGCTACACCTTC. Amino acids: CASSPGLGQLNYGYTF.

This rearrangement joins TRBV11-2 to TRBJ1-3; no clear D gene. Germline V gene data show CDR1 as SGHAT and CDR2 as FQNNGV. V gave up 6 bases and J gave up 0 bases, with 9 bases separating them. This CDR3 is 14 amino acids long. Here the CDR3 reads CASRWVGSGNTIYF. The CDR3 nucleotides read TGTGCCAGCAGATGGGTGGGCTCTGGAAACACCATATATTTT.

The table lists this clone with a count of one. The V gene is TRBV7-9, the J gene TRBJ2-6; perhaps TRBD1 as D (5 bases). The CDR3 contains 19 residues. The ends were cut back, 0 bases at V and 0 bases at J, with 15 bases in the middle. Germline CDR1 reads SEHNR; CDR2 reads FQNEAQ (reference sequence). The CDR3 loop reads CASSLAQGRALSGANVLTF. The CDR3 DNA reads as TGTGCCAGCAGCTTAGCCCAGGGAAGAGCACTCTCTGGGGCCAACGTCCTGACTTTC.

The chain is built from TRBV19 and TRBJ1-2; no definite D call. V lost 1 base, J lost 4 bases, and 10 bases lay in between. Germline V CDR1 and CDR2: LNHDA, SQIVND (reference sequence). CDR3 length equals 14 residues. Here the CDR3 DNA reads TGTGCCAGTAGTATAGGAGGGATCGCCTATGGCTACACCTTC. Protein product: CASSIGGIAYGYTF. The full variable domain, its missing parts supplied by reference TRBV19 and TRBJ1-2, is DGGITQSPKYLFRKEGQNVTLSCEQNLNHDAMYWYRQDPGQGLRLIYYSQIVNDFQKGDIAEGYSVSREKKESFPLTVTSAQKNPTAFYLCASSIGGIAYGYTFGSGTRLTVV.

This chain links TRBV5-6 with TRBJ1-1; the D is unclear. CDR3 length: 14 amino acids. Germline CDR1 reads SGHDT; CDR2 reads YYEEEE. Trimming left V 0 bases short and J 3 bases short, with 9 bases between. CDR3 loop: CASSLAGGYTEAFF. The CDR3 DNA sequence: TGTGCCAGCAGCTTGGCAGGAGGGTACACTGAAGCTTTCTTT.

The V and J genes are TRBV19 and TRBJ2-2; D may match TRBD1 or TRBD2 (6 bases each). Trimming removed 3 bases from V and 3 bases from J, with 11 bases in between. This CDR3 contains 15 residues. In germline, CDR1 is LNHDA, CDR2 SQIVND (reference sequence). The CDR3 sequence: CASSIGGVYTGELFF. CDR3 bases: TGTGCCAGTAGTATCGGGGGCGTTTACACCGGGGAGCTGTTTTTT. The entire variable domain, with the rest obtained from reference TRBV19 and TRBJ2-2, is as follows: DGGITQSPKYLFRKEGQNVTLSCEQNLNHDAMYWYRQDPGQGLRLIYYSQIVNDFQKGDIAEGYSVSREKKESFPLTVTSAQKNPTAFYLCASSIGGVYTGELFFGEGSRLTVL.

This clone occurred once. The chain has TRBV6-6 and TRBJ1-2; 7 bases fit TRBD1. From germline, CDR1 is MNHNY and CDR2 SVGAGI (reference sequence). V was pared by 2 bases and J by 4 bases, with 4 bases of the junction left unmatched. The CDR3 has 14 amino acids. DNA for the CDR3: TGTGCCAGCAGTTACCTGGGACAGTCCTATGGCTACACCTTC. Amino acid sequence: CASSYLGQSYGYTF.

This sequence joins TRBV6-5 and TRBJ1-2, with D perhaps TRBD1 (6 bases). This CDR3 region has 14 residues. CDR1 and CDR2 from the germline V gene are MNHEY and SVGAGI. Trimming took 2 bases from V and 7 from J, leaving 14 bases between them. The CDR3 region is CASSYGIGTRGYTF. In DNA, the CDR3 is TGTGCCAGCAGTTACGGAATAGGGACACGTGGCTACACCTTC.

V gene TRBV5-6 combines with J gene TRBJ1-2; no firm D call. V lost 4 bases and J 3 bases, leaving 13 bases between the germline ends. Per germline, CDR1 SGHDT and CDR2 YYEEEE. The CDR3 covers 14 residues. CDR3 amino acids: CASSTLQQYYGYTF. As DNA, the CDR3 is TGTGCCAGCAGCACCTTACAGCAGTACTATGGCTACACCTTC. Full variable domain (remainder filled in from reference TRBV5-6 and TRBJ1-2): DAGVTQSPTHLIKTRGQQVTLRCSPKSGHDTVSWYQQALGQGPQFIFQYYEEEERQRGNFPDRFSGHQFPNYSSELNVNALLLGDSALYLCASSTLQQYYGYTFGSGTRLTVV.

The genes are TRBV7-2 and TRBJ2-3, with 12 nucleotides matching TRBD2. The CDR3 length is 16 residues. The ends lost 6 bases at V and 3 bases at J; junction bases unmatched: 7. Germline-derived CDR1 and CDR2 are SGHTA and FQGNSA. The CDR3 loop is CASSSLAGGVTDTQYF. Written as DNA, the CDR3 is TGTGCCAGCAGTTCCCTAGCGGGGGGGGTGACAGATACGCAGTATTTT.

The gene calls are TRBV4-3 and TRBJ1-1, with D maybe TRBD1 (6 bases). The CDR3 has 16 residues. The germline gives CDR1 LGHNA, CDR2 YSLEER. V was shortened by 0 bases and J by 2 bases, with 13 bases between the two germline ends. The CDR3 sequence is CASSQELTRGNTEAFF. CDR3 in DNA: TGCGCCAGCAGCCAAGAACTCACCAGGGGCAACACTGAAGCTTTCTTT.

J is TRBJ1-3 and V is TRBV9; the D gene is possibly TRBD1 (6 bases). CDR3 length: 16 amino acids. Trimming stripped 1 base from V and 0 bases from J, with 11 bases between. Per the germline V gene, CDR1 is SGDLS and CDR2 is YYNGEE. The chain's CDR3 is CASSVNRESSGNTIYF. The CDR3 region has the DNA TGTGCCAGCAGCGTAAACAGGGAGAGCTCTGGAAACACCATATATTTT.

The V call is TRBV18, the J call TRBJ2-3; weak D call: TRBD2 (6 bases). V lost 2 bases to trimming and J lost 4 bases, with 13 bases between them. This CDR3 is built from 15 residues. Germline lookup yields CDR1 KGHSH and CDR2 LQKENI. The CDR3: CASSPGPSAPDTQYF. CDR3 DNA: TGTGCCAGCTCACCAGGGCCTAGCGCTCCAGATACGCAGTATTTT. The full variable domain, with the rest looked up from reference TRBV18 and TRBJ2-3, is NAGVMQNPRHLVRRRGQEARLRCSPMKGHSHVYWYRQLPEEGLKFMVYLQKENIIDESGMPKERFSAEFPKEGPSILRIQQVVRGDSAAYFCASSPGPSAPDTQYFGPGTRLTVL.

This clone was found once. The chain carries TRBV10-1 and TRBJ2-3; TRBD2 agrees at 7 bases. V was clipped by 0 bases and J by 2 bases; unmatched bases: 8. This CDR3 is built from 17 residues. CDR1 is WNHNN, CDR2 SYGVQD, per germline (reference sequence). The CDR3 is CASSESGGKSLTDTQYF. In nucleotides, the CDR3 is TGCGCCAGCAGTGAGTCGGGAGGGAAATCGCTCACAGATACGCAGTATTTT.

The chain carries TRBV6-4 and TRBJ2-6; the D is unclear. This CDR3 contains 14 residues. Per the germline V gene, CDR1 is MRHNA and CDR2 is SNTAGT. The V end lost 2 bases, the J end lost 0 bases, and 2 bases lay between the germline ends. CDR3 protein: CASSDNSGANVLTF. In DNA, the CDR3 is TGTGCCAGCAGTGACAACTCTGGGGCCAACGTCCTGACTTTC.

This clone was seen many times. The chain recombines TRBV11-2 with TRBJ2-3; TRBD2 matches 10 bases. Germline V lookup: CDR1 SGHAT, CDR2 FQNNGV. The CDR3 extends over 17 amino acids. V shed 5 bases and J 2 bases; nucleotides not matched to a gene: 10. The CDR3 spells CASSPRRTSGPTDTQYF. DNA of the CDR3: TGTGCCAGCAGCCCGCGACGGACTAGCGGTCCCACAGATACGCAGTATTTT.

The chain carries TRBV25-1 and TRBJ2-1; D is perhaps TRBD2 (5 bases). This CDR3 has 13 amino acids. CDR1 is MGHDK, CDR2 SYGVNS, per germline. V was cut by 3 bases and J by 7 bases, with 10 bases left in between. The CDR3 is CASSEIEGNEQFF. The CDR3 DNA reads as TGTGCCAGCAGTGAGATCGAGGGAAATGAGCAGTTCTTC.

The V call is TRBV6-6, the J call TRBJ1-1; D is undetermined. Deletions cut 5 bases from V and 1 base from J, with 8 bases between. Germline values: CDR1 MNHNY, CDR2 SVGAGI (reference sequence). The CDR3 runs 13 residues. For the CDR3, the DNA is TGTGCCAGCAGTGCCAGCCCGAACACTGAAGCTTTCTTT. Protein sequence: CASSASPNTEAFF.

The V call is TRBV5-4, the J call TRBJ1-3; no reliable D call. The germline V gene encodes CDR1 SGHNT and CDR2 YYREEE (reference sequence). Trimming cost V 2 bases and J 3 bases, with 12 bases left between them. The CDR3 is made up of 15 amino acids. Here the CDR3 reads CASSFFGRDGNTIYF. The CDR3 coding sequence is TGTGCCAGCAGCTTTTTTGGGCGAGATGGAAACACCATATATTTT. The full variable domain, completed using reference TRBV5-4 and TRBJ1-3, is ETGVTQSPTHLIKTRGQQVTLRCSSQSGHNTVSWYQQALGQGPQFIFQYYREEENGRGNFPPRFSGLQFPNYSSELNVNALELDDSALYLCASSFFGRDGNTIYFGEGSWLTVV.

This sequence joins TRBV7-9 and TRBJ1-2; 10 bases line up with TRBD1. The CDR3 is made up of 15 amino acids. The V gene's germline CDR1 is SEHNR and CDR2 FQNEAQ (reference sequence). Unmatched junction bases numbered 5, after V lost 3 bases and J lost 4 bases. The CDR3 loop is CASSFGDRGPYGYTF. Written as DNA, the CDR3 is TGTGCCAGCAGCTTTGGGGACAGGGGACCCTATGGCTACACCTTC.